This T cell receptor (beta chain) was recorded in a study of beta chain features in type 1 diabetes (dated by TCRdb to about 2018). Regarding the complete study: No differences in mean age, gender distribution, total cell number or subset yield were found between patients and healthy donors. Regulatory and stem cell-like memory subsets were isolated from only 8 patients and about eight healthy donors, whereas naive and central memory subsets came from all 28 donors. A total of under 140,000,000 sorted cells were examined across all samples, and the number of cells per subset was strongly correlated with RNA yield. The study compared TCRB repertoires of sorted circulating CD4+ T cell subsets between recently diagnosed type 1 diabetes patients and matched healthy donors.

What the work shows at the level of the full study, not this receptor alone: Because cDNA rather than genomic DNA was sequenced, highly expressing activated cells could have been over-represented, although no difference in activation and CD3 levels was found between groups. HLA sub-analyses involved small numbers of individuals, so any influence of HLA type on TCRB rearrangement remained unresolved. The naive, central memory and regulatory TCRB repertoires appeared to resemble one another more closely among patients than among healthy donors. PCR might favor shorter templates, but patient and control samples were amplified and corrected together, so any skew would affect both groups equally. In all four CD4+ subsets, TCRB CDR3 length was moderately but significantly shorter in type 1 diabetes patients. At VDJ recombination sites, type 1 diabetes patients had fewer insertions and more deleted nucleotides, which implies abnormalities in thymic rearrangement.

Each donor gave one peripheral blood draw, about 110 mL on average, collected into heparinised tubes. Using a panel that included CD45RO, CCR7, CD25, CD127, CD95 and CD27, naive, central memory, regulatory and stem cell-like memory CD4+ T cells were sorted on a BD FACSAria II. Purity was above 95% for every sorted population. PBMCs were isolated immediately by Lymphoprep density gradient centrifugation and stained directly without culture. Samples were stained and sorted in pairs, with one healthy donor and one patient per experiment, so that batch effects were minimized. From the cysteine up to the phenylalanine, the CDR3 has a length of 15 residues. Just CDR3 DNA is preserved here, 45 bases in frame from base 1. Based on the germline V gene, the CDR1 and CDR2 sequences are SNHLY and FYNNEI. V is shortened by 10 bases, J by 7 bases, and the region joining them spans 22 bases. The entire amount of isolated RNA was reverse transcribed using the High Capacity cDNA Reverse Transcription Kit, so the sequenced TCRB transcripts were expressed ones. Deep immunoSEQ sequencing was applied to naive, central memory and regulatory T cell samples, giving an average of around 3.8 million total reads per sample. Sorted cells were lysed in RLT buffer, and RNA was extracted using DNase-treated RNeasy Micro or Mini kits according to cell number. Each cell subset was processed on its own to prevent cross-contamination, while patient and healthy donor samples were processed together. Using the immunoSEQ multiplex PCR, TCRB sequences were amplified from cDNA into 87-bp fragments spanning the CDR3 region. Sequencing of the amplicons was done on the Illumina HiSeq platform. The authors' pipeline ran thus. Synthetic template baselines were used to correct PCR bias computationally, reads within Hamming distance 2 were collapsed, and singletons that could not be merged were discarded. Reads were aligned to IMGT to assign V, D and J genes, CDR3 length, and insertions or deletions at six rearrangement sites. Clonotype counts were normalized to sorted cell number within each subset before computing true diversity and Gini coefficients with the tcR R package. The overlap coefficient, calculated on TCRB nucleotide sequences, was used to measure repertoire sharing. Out-of-frame TCRB sequences from naive cells were analyzed as a proxy for the pre-selection repertoire. Entries here come from immuneACCESS through TCRdb and include only in-frame sequences with V and J called. Some clones fail to appear in such tables; in the studies checked, an unresolved V gene covers under half of the shortfall, and the cause of the remainder is unknown. The V and J calls and the clone size are those of that table, but D and trimming were determined from the DNA. The table for this sample lists some 660,000 clones; roughly 13% of them were counted only once. The top ten hold 0.03% to 0.04% of the sample.

This clone was seen more than once but under ten times. What antigen it recognizes has not been identified. The input lacks base qualities; no much larger clone sits a single base away. Sequencing input: naive CD4+ T cells from blood. The cell subset or site label on this specimen signifies: true naive CD4+ T cells. This sequence uses TRBV2 and TRBJ1-4, and TRBD1 may be the D gene, going by 5 matching bases. This clonotype originated in a man aged 18-30 years with type 1 diabetes. The nucleotide sequence is TGTGCCAACCAGCGCGGGGGACGGTCGGGTGAAAAACTGTTTTTT. This translates into CANQRGGRSGEKLFF.